This passage covers 15 T cell receptor beta chains from one sample sequenced in a study of blood T cell repertoires in COVID-19 (dated by TCRdb to about 2020). The library was produced with the immunoSEQ multiplex PCR assay. Sourced from immuneACCESS, this table was stored by TCRdb with only in-frame sequences that have V and J called. A share of the clones is absent; for the studies checked, an unresolved V gene accounts for under half, and the remainder has no known explanation. In all, the sample holds about 240,000 clones, and roughly four fifths of those were seen once. The ten biggest clones cover over 3.5% of the sample. The specimen sequenced was peripheral blood. Receptors were obtained from a woman in her 70s with acute or convalescent COVID-19.

The V gene is TRBV12-3 or TRBV12-4, the J gene TRBJ1-1; D ambiguous. The CDR3 runs to 12 residues. Trimming stripped 6 bases from V and 6 bases from J, with 11 bases between. The CDR3 region is CASRDQVSEAFF. The DNA of the CDR3 is TGTGCCAGCAGGGATCAGGTTTCTGAAGCTTTCTTT.

The sample holds one count of this clone. Within the sample, other DNA sequences also encode this same CDR3. The genes are TRBV12-3 or TRBV12-4 and TRBJ1-1, with 10 positions matching TRBD1. The CDR3 totals 13 residues. The trim removed 6 bases at V and 4 bases at J, leaving 2 bases unmatched. The CDR3 region has the DNA TGTGCCAGCAGCCGGACAGGGGGCACTGAAGCTTTCTTT. Protein sequence: CASSRTGGTEAFF.

The V call is TRBV7-9, the J call TRBJ1-2; TRBD1 aligns across 10 bases. V gave up 3 bases and J gave up 4 bases; unmatched junction bases: 5. There are 15 residues in the CDR3. The germline V gene encodes CDR1 SEHNR and CDR2 FQNEAQ (reference sequence). The DNA for the CDR3 is TGTGCCAGCAGCTTCGGACAGGGGGTAGGCTATGGCTACACCTTC. Amino acid sequence: CASSFGQGVGYGYTF.

The chain carries TRBV12-3 or TRBV12-4 and TRBJ2-5; D remains ambiguous. The ends were cut back, 2 bases at V and 7 bases at J, with 8 bases in the middle. The CDR3 loop spans 12 amino acids. The DNA of the CDR3 is TGTGCCAGCAGTTTAATTTCCGGGACCCAGTACTTC. Protein sequence: CASSLISGTQYF.

The chain combines TRBV2 with TRBJ1-2; TRBD1 agrees at 7 bases. CDR1 is SNHLY, CDR2 FYNNEI, per germline. This CDR3 spans 13 amino acids. Losses at the gene ends were 5 bases for V and 8 bases for J; bases not matched to a gene: 8. The CDR3 DNA reads TGTGCCAGCAGTTGGGACAGATCTGAAGGCTACACCTTC. Protein: CASSWDRSEGYTF.

The V gene is TRBV5-1, the J gene TRBJ1-1; TRBD1 matches at 8 bases. Germline V gene sequence: CDR1 SGHRS, CDR2 YFSETQ. This CDR3 has 15 amino acids. V lost 5 bases and J lost 5; bases outside the gene matches: 11. CDR3 residues: CASSPAQTGGTEAFF. Here the CDR3 DNA reads TGCGCCAGCAGTCCCGCCCAAACAGGGGGGACTGAAGCTTTCTTT.

This chain uses TRBV10-2 with TRBJ1-5; possible D gene TRBD1, 5 bases. There are 16 residues in the CDR3. Germline V lookup: CDR1 WSHSY, CDR2 SAAADI. V lost 4 bases to trimming and J lost 0 bases, with 13 bases between them. CDR3 bases: TGCGCCAGCAGTGGGGGGACTACAGGTAGCAATCAGCCCCAGCATTTT. Its translation: CASSGGTTGSNQPQHF.

V usage is TRBV21-1 and J usage is TRBJ1-1. TRBV21-1 is labeled a pseudogene. This CDR3 contains 12 residues. CDR3 residues: CASSKASSEAFF. The DNA of the CDR3 is TGTGCCAGCAGCAAAGCCTCCTCTGAAGCTTTCTTT.

The chain links TRBV6-6 to TRBJ2-7; 8 nucleotides match TRBD1. The CDR3 runs 15 residues. The V segment lost 4 bases and the J segment 2 bases; nucleotides outside the gene matches: 7. From germline, CDR1 is MNHNY and CDR2 SVGAGI (reference sequence). CDR3 in amino acids: CASSSGQGWAYEQYF. Here the CDR3 DNA reads TGTGCCAGCAGTTCTGGACAGGGCTGGGCCTACGAGCAGTACTTC.

The chain carries TRBV10-1 and TRBJ2-5, with TRBD2 as a possible D gene (5 bases). The CDR3 sequence is 14 residues long. The V end was cut by 3 bases, the J end by 5 bases, with 13 bases between. CDR1 and CDR2 (germline): WNHNN, SYGVQD (reference sequence). This chain's CDR3 is CASSDSGVGETQYF. DNA for the CDR3: TGCGCCAGCAGTGATTCCGGGGTGGGCGAGACCCAGTACTTC.

This sequence joins TRBV30 and TRBJ1-6; no clear D gene. Germline V CDR1 and CDR2: GTSNPN, SVGIG (reference sequence). The CDR3 spans 16 residues. Trimming cost V 4 bases and J 0 bases, with 13 bases left between them. As DNA, the CDR3 is TGTGCCTGGACTGTCGACATCCGCTCCTATAATTCACCCCTCCACTTT. Translating gives CAWTVDIRSYNSPLHF.

The chain couples TRBV2 to TRBJ1-5; D is ambiguous. Trimming took 5 bases from V and 4 from J, leaving 27 bases between them. There are 19 residues in the CDR3. The germline V gene encodes CDR1 SNHLY and CDR2 FYNNEI. CDR3 region: CASSRELLLKTPSNQPQHF. The CDR3 DNA sequence: TGTGCCAGCAGTCGGGAACTCCTTCTCAAAACCCCCTCAAATCAGCCCCAGCATTTT.

The V call is TRBV11-2, the J call TRBJ2-7; possible D gene TRBD1, 6 bases. This CDR3 contains 15 residues. Between the trimmed V and J ends, which lost 1 base and 6 bases, there was a span of 16 bases. Germline loops: CDR1 SGHAT, CDR2 FQNNGV. CDR3 in DNA: TGTGCCAGCAGCTTAGGTAGTAACAGGGTCGGCGAGCAGTACTTC. Amino acids: CASSLGSNRVGEQYF.

The chain carries TRBV7-9 and TRBJ1-1; D not certain. The V gene's germline CDR1 is SEHNR and CDR2 FQNEAQ (reference sequence). V shed 1 base and J shed 4 bases, with 10 bases lying between them. There are 14 residues in the CDR3. CDR3 region: CASSLGAGGTEAFF. The CDR3 region has the DNA TGTGCCAGCAGCTTAGGGGCAGGAGGCACTGAAGCTTTCTTT.

The CDR3 is CASSYSWGPQVTGELFF. In DNA form, the CDR3 reads TGTGCCAGCAGTTACTCGTGGGGCCCCCAGGTAACCGGGGAGCTGTTTTTT. The rearrangement uses TRBV6-2 or TRBV6-3 and TRBJ2-2; D is perhaps TRBD1 (5 bases). Trimming pared 0 bases from V and 5 bases from J, leaving 16 bases between. This CDR3 region has 17 residues. Per germline, CDR1 MNHEY and CDR2 SVGEGT.